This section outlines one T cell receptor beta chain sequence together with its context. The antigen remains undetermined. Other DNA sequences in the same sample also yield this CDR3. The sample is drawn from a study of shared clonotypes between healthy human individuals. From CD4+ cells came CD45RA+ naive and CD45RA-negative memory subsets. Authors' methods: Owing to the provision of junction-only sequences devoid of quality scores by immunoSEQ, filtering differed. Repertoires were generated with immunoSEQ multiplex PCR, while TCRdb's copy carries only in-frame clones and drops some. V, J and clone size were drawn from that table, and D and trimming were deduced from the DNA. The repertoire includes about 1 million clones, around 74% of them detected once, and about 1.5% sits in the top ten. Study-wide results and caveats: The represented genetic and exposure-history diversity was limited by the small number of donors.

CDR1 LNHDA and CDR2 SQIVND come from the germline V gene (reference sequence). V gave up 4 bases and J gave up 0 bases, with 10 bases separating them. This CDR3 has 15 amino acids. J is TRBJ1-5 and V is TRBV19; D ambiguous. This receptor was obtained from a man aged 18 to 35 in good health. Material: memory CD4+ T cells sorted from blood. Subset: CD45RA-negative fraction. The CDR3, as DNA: TGTGCCAGTAGTACAGGACTATATAGCAATCAGCCCCAGCATTTT. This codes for CASSTGLYSNQPQHF.